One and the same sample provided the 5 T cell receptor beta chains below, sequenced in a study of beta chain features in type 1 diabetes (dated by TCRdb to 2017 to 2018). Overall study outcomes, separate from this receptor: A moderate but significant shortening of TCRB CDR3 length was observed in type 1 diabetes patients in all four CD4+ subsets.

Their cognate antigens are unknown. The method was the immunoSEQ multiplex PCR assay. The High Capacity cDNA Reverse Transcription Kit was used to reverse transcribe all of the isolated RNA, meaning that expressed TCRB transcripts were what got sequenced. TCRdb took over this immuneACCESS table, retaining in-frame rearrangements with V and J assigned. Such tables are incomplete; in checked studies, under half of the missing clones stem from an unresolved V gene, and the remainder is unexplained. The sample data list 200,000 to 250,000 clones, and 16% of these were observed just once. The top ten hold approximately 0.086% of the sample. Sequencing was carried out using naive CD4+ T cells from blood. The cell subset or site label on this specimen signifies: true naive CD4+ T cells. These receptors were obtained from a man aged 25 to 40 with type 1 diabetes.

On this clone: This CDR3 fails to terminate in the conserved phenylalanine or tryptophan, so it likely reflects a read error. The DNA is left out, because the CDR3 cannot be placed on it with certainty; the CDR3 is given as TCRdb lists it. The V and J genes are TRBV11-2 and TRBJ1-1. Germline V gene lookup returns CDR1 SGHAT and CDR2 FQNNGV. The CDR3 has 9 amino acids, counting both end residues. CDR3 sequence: CASSPGLSL.

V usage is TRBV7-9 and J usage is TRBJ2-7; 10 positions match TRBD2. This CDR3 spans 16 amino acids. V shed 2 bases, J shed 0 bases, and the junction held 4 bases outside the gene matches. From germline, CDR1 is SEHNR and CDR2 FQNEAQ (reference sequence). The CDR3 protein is CASSLNPSGSSYEQYF. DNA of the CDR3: TGTGCCAGCAGCTTAAACCCTAGCGGGAGCTCCTACGAGCAGTACTTC.

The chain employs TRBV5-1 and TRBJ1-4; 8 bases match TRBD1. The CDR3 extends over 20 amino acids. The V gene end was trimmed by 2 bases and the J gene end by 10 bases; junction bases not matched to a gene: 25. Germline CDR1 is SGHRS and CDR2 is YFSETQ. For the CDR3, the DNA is TGCGCCAGCAGCTTATCGCCGGAAAACAGGGGGAGTGACCCATCGGGAAAACTGTTTTTT. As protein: CASSLSPENRGSDPSGKLFF.

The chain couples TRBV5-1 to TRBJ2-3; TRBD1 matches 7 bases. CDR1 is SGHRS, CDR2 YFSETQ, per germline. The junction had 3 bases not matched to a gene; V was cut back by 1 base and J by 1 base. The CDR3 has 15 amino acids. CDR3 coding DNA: TGCGCCAGCAGCTTGACTGGACAGGGCACAGATACGCAGTATTTT. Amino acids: CASSLTGQGTDTQYF.

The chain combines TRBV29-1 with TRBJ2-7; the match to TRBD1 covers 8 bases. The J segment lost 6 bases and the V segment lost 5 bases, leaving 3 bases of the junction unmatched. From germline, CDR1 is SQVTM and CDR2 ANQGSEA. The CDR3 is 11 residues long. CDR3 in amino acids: CSVLQGGEQYF. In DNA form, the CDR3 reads TGCAGCGTTCTACAGGGGGGCGAGCAGTACTTC.